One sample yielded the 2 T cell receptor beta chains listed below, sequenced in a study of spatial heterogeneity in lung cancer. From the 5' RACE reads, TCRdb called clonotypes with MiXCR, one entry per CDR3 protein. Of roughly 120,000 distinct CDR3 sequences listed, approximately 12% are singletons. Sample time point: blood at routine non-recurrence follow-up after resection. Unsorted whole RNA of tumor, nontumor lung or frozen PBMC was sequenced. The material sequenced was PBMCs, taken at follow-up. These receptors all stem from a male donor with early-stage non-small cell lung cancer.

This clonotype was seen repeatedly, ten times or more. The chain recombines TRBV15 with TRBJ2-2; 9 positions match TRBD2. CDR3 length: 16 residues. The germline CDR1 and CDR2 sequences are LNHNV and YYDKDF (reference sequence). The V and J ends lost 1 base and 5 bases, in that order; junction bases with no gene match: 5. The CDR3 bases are TGTGCCACCAGCAGAGGAAGCGGGGGGTTAACCGGGGAGCTGTTTTTT. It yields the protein CATSRGSGGLTGELFF.

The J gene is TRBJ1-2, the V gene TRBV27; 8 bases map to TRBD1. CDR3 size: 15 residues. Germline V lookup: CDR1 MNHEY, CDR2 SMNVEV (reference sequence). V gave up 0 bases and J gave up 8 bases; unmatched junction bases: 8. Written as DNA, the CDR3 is TGTGCCAGCAGTTTATCGCCCACAGGGGGATGGGGCTACACCTTC. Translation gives CASSLSPTGGWGYTF.